Below, 13 T cell receptor beta chains from the same sample are listed, as sequenced in a study of CD8 T cells in ankylosing spondylitis. One entry per CDR3 protein results from TCRdb running MiXCR on the 5' RACE reads. The sample lists around 130,000 distinct CDR3 sequences; 9.3% were seen once. Sequencing input: blood, either unsorted or a sorted T cell fraction (not recorded which). The receptors come from a male donor with ankylosing spondylitis or in good health (not recorded which).

This clonotype was observed many times. The V gene is TRBV5-1, the J gene TRBJ2-7, with TRBD2 matching over 10 bases. The CDR3 runs to 15 residues. CDR1 is SGHRS and CDR2 is YFSETQ in the germline V gene. V lost 3 bases to trimming and J lost 0 bases; unmatched junction nucleotides: 3. The chain's CDR3 is CASSYRLAGSYEQYF. The CDR3 region has the DNA TGCGCCAGCAGCTATAGACTAGCGGGCTCCTACGAGCAGTACTTC.

This clonotype came up a few times. The rearrangement links TRBV12-3 or TRBV12-4 to TRBJ2-6; D is uncertain. V lost 5 bases, J lost 0 bases, and 8 bases lay in between. The CDR3 has 15 amino acids. In DNA form, the CDR3 reads TGTGCCAGCAGTGAGTGGAGCTCTGGGGCCAACGTCCTGACTTTC. Protein sequence: CASSEWSSGANVLTF.

In this sample, this clonotype turned up many times. The gene calls are TRBV29-1 and TRBJ2-1; 10 positions match TRBD2. The CDR3 has 14 amino acids. V trimming: 6 bases; J trimming: 8 bases; junction bases outside the gene matches: 10. CDR1 is SQVTM and CDR2 is ANQGSEA in the germline V gene. CDR3 DNA sequence: TGCAGCGTGGCGGGACTAGCGTTGCATGATGAGCAGTTCTTC. Translating gives CSVAGLALHDEQFF.

There are a few counts of this clonotype. V gene TRBV7-9 combines with J gene TRBJ2-1; D gene ambiguous. This CDR3 spans 14 amino acids. CDR1 is SEHNR, CDR2 FQNEAQ, per germline (reference sequence). V dropped 4 bases and J dropped 4 bases, with 11 bases sitting between them. The chain's CDR3 is CASSSWTEYNEQFF. The CDR3 DNA reads as TGTGCCAGCAGCTCTTGGACGGAATACAATGAGCAGTTCTTC.

The chain recombines TRBV20-1 with TRBJ2-1, with 9 positions matching TRBD2. The V gene's germline CDR1 is DFQATT and CDR2 SNEGSKA (reference sequence). J lost 7 bases, V lost 5 bases, and 15 bases had no gene match. The CDR3 consists of 16 residues. The CDR3, as DNA: TGCAGTGCTCCGCGTCGTCTAGCGGGGAGCATGAATGAGCAGTTCTTC. Residues: CSAPRRLAGSMNEQFF.

This clonotype was observed many times. The chain couples TRBV6-2 or TRBV6-3 to TRBJ2-1; TRBD1 agrees at 9 bases. Trimming took 3 bases from V and 6 from J; bases not matched to a gene: 21. The CDR3 has 20 residues. CDR1 and CDR2 (germline): MNHEY, SVGEGT. DNA of the CDR3: TGTGCCAGCAGTTATGCCTCTTACCGGACAGGGGCTTATTCAAGCAATGAGCAGTTCTTC. This codes for CASSYASYRTGAYSSNEQFF.

A few counts support this clonotype. CDR3 DNA sequence: TGTGCCTGGAGTGTACGGGAAAACATAGTGGGCTACACCTTC. Amino acids: CAWSVRENIVGYTF. The genes are TRBV30 and TRBJ1-2; D unclear. Germline V gene sequence: CDR1 GTSNPN, CDR2 SVGIG (reference sequence). CDR3 length equals 14 residues. The V end lost 0 bases, the J end lost 8 bases, and 16 bases lay between the germline ends.

This clonotype was seen a few times. The V call is TRBV6-1, the J call TRBJ2-7; 9 bases line up with TRBD2. This CDR3 is built from 16 residues. Germline V gene lookup returns CDR1 MNHNS and CDR2 SASEGT. After removal of 6 bases from V and 0 bases from J, the junction contained 9 bases not matched to a gene. The chain's CDR3 is CASRLAGGATSYEQYF. CDR3 DNA: TGTGCCAGCAGGCTGGCGGGGGGGGCTACCTCCTACGAGCAGTACTTC.

This clonotype came up many times. The chain combines TRBV29-1 with TRBJ2-5; D not resolved. The CDR3 loop spans 11 amino acids. Trimming took off 1 base at V and 2 bases at J, with 2 bases between the two ends. The germline V gene has CDR1 SQVTM and CDR2 ANQGSEA. In nucleotides, the CDR3 is TGCAGCGTTGAAGTACAAGAGACCCAGTACTTC. Its protein is CSVEVQETQYF.

This clonotype was detected a few times. V is TRBV6-5 and J is TRBJ2-7, with D perhaps TRBD1 or TRBD2 (5 bases each). The V and J ends lost 0 bases and 4 bases respectively, with 25 bases between them. CDR1 and CDR2 (germline): MNHEY, SVGAGI. The CDR3 totals 19 residues. The CDR3 protein is CASSYSNNRDLSPAYEQYF. The CDR3 DNA sequence: TGTGCCAGCAGTTACTCGAACAACCGGGACCTCAGTCCCGCATACGAGCAGTACTTC.

This clonotype came up a few times. The chain links TRBV4-2 to TRBJ2-2; D not certain. V lost 0 bases to trimming and J lost 0 bases, with 2 bases between them. The CDR3 is 14 residues long. Germline CDR1 reads LGHNA; CDR2 reads YNFKEQ. The CDR3 bases are TGTGCCAGCAGCCAAGAGGCGAACACCGGGGAGCTGTTTTTT. Translation gives CASSQEANTGELFF.

Many counts were recorded for this clonotype. The rearrangement links TRBV10-3 to TRBJ2-3; D may correspond to TRBD1 or TRBD2 (7 bases each). This CDR3 comprises 16 residues. Germline values: CDR1 ENHRY, CDR2 SYGVKD. The V end was cut by 3 bases, the J end by 4 bases, with 17 bases between. The CDR3 loop is CAISDSWSGGADTQYF. The CDR3 region has the DNA TGTGCCATCAGTGACAGTTGGTCAGGGGGGGCAGATACGCAGTATTTT.

A few counts support this clonotype. The chain carries TRBV5-8 and TRBJ2-2; D is undetermined. The germline V and J ends were trimmed by 4 bases and 1 base, with 14 bases remaining between them. Germline CDR1 reads SGHTS; CDR2 reads YDEGEE. There are 16 residues in the CDR3. CDR3 bases: TGTGCCAGCAGCCCTTTATCGGTAGGGAACACCGGGGAGCTGTTTTTT. Translated: CASSPLSVGNTGELFF.